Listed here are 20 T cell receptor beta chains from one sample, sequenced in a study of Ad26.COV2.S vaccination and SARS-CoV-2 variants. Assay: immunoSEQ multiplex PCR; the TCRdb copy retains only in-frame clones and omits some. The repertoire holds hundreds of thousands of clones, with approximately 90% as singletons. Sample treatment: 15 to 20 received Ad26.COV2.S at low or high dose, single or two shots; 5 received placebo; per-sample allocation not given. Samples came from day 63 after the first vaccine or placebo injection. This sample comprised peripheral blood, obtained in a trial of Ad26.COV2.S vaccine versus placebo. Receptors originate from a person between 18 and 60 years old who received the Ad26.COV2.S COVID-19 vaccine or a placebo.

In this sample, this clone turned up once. The DNA for the CDR3 is TGTGCCATCAGTGAAAGTGTCCCCTCCTTTTATGGCTACACCTTC. It specifies CAISESVPSFYGYTF. This chain links TRBV10-3 with TRBJ1-2; D unclear. CDR1 is ENHRY, CDR2 SYGVKD, per germline. V lost 3 bases to trimming and J lost 5 bases, with 16 bases between them. This CDR3 is built from 15 residues.

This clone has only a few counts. CDR3 bases: TGTGCCAGCAGCTCAGGTGCGGTAACCTACGAGCAGTACTTC. Its protein is CASSSGAVTYEQYF. This rearrangement joins TRBV7-9 to TRBJ2-7; D gene unclear. Trimming removed 4 bases from V and 2 bases from J, with 12 bases in between. Germline assignment: CDR1 SEHNR and CDR2 FQNEAQ (reference sequence). CDR3 length: 14 residues.

This CDR3 is CASSVGGGTAEQYF. The CDR3 DNA sequence: TGTGCCAGCAGCGTAGGAGGGGGGACGGCCGAGCAGTACTTC. The rearrangement joins TRBV9 to TRBJ2-7, with D perhaps given as TRBD1 or TRBD2 (6 bases each). This CDR3 comprises 14 residues. The germline V gene has CDR1 SGDLS and CDR2 YYNGEE. V shed 0 bases and J shed 6 bases, with 13 bases lying between them. The full variable domain, completed using reference TRBV9 and TRBJ2-7, is DSGVTQTPKHLITATGQRVTLRCSPRSGDLSVYWYQQSLDQGLQFLIQYYNGEERAKGNILERFSAQQFPDLHSELNLSSLELGDSALYFCASSVGGGTAEQYFGPGTRLTVT.

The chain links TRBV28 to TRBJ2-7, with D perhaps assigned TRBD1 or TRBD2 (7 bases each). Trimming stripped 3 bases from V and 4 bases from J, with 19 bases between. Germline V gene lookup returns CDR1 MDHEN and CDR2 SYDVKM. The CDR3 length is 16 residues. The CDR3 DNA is TGTGCCAGCAGTTTGTGGGGGGAGGGGGCGAGGTACGAGCAGTACTTC. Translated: CASSLWGEGARYEQYF.

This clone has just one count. CDR3: CASSPGPGYGYTF. In nucleotides, the CDR3 is TGTGCCAGCTCACCGGGACCGGGGTATGGCTACACCTTC. The chain has TRBV18 and TRBJ1-2, with D tentatively TRBD1 (5 bases). This CDR3 has 13 amino acids. Looked up from germline, CDR1 is KGHSH and CDR2 is LQKENI. V lost 3 bases to trimming and J lost 5 bases, with 10 bases between them.

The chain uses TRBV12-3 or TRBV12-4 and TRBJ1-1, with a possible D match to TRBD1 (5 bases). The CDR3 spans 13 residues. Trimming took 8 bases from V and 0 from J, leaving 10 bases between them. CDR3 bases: TGTGCCAGCGGGGGGATCATGAACACTGAAGCTTTCTTT. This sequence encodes CASGGIMNTEAFF.

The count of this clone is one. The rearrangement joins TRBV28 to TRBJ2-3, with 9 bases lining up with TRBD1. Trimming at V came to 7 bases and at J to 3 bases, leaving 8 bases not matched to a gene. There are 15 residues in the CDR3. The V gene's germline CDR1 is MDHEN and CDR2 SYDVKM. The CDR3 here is CASTSWGQGTDTQYF. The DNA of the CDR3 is TGTGCCAGCACCTCTTGGGGACAGGGAACAGATACGCAGTATTTT.

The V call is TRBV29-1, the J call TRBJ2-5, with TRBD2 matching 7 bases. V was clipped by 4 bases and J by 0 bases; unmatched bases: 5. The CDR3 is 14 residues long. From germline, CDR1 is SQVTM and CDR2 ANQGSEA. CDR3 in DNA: TGCAGCGTTGTGCTAGCGGCGTACCAAGAGACCCAGTACTTC. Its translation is CSVVLAAYQETQYF.

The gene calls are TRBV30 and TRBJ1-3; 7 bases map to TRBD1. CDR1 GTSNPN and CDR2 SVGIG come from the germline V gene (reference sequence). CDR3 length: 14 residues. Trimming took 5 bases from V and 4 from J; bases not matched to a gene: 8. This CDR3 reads CAWDREFSGNTIYF. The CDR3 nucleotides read TGTGCCTGGGACAGGGAGTTTTCGGGAAACACCATATATTTT.

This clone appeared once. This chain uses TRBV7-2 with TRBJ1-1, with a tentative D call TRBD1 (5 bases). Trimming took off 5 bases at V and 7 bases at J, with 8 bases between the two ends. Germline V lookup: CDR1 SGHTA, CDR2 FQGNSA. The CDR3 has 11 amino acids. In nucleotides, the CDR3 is TGTGCCAGCAGCATAGGGGTTGAAGCTTTCTTT. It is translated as CASSIGVEAFF.

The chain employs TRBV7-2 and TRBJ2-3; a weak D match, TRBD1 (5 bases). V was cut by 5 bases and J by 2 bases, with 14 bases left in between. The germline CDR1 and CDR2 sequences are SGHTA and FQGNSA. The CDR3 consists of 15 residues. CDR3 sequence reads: CASSPWLGPTDTQYF. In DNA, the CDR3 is TGTGCCAGCAGCCCTTGGCTGGGGCCCACAGATACGCAGTATTTT.

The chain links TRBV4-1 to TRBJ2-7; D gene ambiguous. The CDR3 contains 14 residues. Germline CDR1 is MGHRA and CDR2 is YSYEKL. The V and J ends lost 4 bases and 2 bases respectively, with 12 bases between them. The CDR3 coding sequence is TGCGCCAGCAGCCCCACCAGTGGGACCTACGAGCAGTACTTC. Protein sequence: CASSPTSGTYEQYF.

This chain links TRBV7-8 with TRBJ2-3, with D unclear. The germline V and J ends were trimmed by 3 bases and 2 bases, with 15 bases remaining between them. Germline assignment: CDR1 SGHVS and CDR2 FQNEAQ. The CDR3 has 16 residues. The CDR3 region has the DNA TGTGCCAGCAGCTTGGGTAGGGCAGAGAACACAGATACGCAGTATTTT. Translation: CASSLGRAENTDTQYF.

The CDR3 here is CASSESGWGASIYGYTF. CDR3 DNA: TGCGCCAGCAGTGAGTCGGGGTGGGGGGCATCCATCTATGGCTACACCTTC. The chain recombines TRBV10-1 with TRBJ1-2; tentatively, D is TRBD1 (6 bases). Trimming removed 0 bases from V and 4 bases from J, with 18 bases in between. The CDR3 contains 17 residues. CDR1 and CDR2 (germline): WNHNN, SYGVQD (reference sequence).

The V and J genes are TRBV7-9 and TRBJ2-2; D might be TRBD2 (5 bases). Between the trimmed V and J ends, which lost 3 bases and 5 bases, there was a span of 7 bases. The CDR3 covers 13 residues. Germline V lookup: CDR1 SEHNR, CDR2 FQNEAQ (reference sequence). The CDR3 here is CASSFRGTGELFF. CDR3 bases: TGTGCCAGCAGCTTTCGGGGTACCGGGGAGCTGTTTTTT.

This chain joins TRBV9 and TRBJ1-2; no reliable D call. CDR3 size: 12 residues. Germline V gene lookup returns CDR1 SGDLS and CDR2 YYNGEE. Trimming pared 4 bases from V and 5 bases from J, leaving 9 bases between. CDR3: CASSREGYGYTF. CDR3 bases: TGTGCCAGCAGCCGAGAAGGGTATGGCTACACCTTC. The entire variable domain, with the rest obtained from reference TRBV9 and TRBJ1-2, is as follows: DSGVTQTPKHLITATGQRVTLRCSPRSGDLSVYWYQQSLDQGLQFLIQYYNGEERAKGNILERFSAQQFPDLHSELNLSSLELGDSALYFCASSREGYGYTFGSGTRLTVV.

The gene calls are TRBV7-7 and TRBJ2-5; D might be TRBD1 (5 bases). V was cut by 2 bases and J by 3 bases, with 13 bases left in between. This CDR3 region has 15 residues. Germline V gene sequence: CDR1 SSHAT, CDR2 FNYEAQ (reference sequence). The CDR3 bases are TGTGCCAGCAGCTTAAATGAGAGGACAAAAGAGACCCAGTACTTC. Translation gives CASSLNERTKETQYF.

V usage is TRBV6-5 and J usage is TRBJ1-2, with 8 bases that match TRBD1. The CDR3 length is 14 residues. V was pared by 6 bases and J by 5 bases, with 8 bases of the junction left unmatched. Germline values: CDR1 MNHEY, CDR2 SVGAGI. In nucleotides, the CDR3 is TGTGCCAGCAGCCTATCGGACAGGGTTTATGGCTACACCTTC. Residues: CASSLSDRVYGYTF.

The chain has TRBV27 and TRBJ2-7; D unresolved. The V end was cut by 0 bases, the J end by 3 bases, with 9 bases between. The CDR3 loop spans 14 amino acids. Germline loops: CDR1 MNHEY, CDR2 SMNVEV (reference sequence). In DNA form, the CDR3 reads TGTGCCAGCAGTTTATCGGGCAGTCACTACGAGCAGTACTTC. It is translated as CASSLSGSHYEQYF.

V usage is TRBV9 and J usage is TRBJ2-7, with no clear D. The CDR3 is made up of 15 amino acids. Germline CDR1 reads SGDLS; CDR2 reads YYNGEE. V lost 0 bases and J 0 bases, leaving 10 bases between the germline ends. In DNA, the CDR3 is TGTGCCAGCAGCGTAGGGGCAGATCCCTCCTACGAGCAGTACTTC. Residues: CASSVGADPSYEQYF.